The clone carrying this T cell receptor beta chain was counted once. Antigen specificity is unknown. The data were obtained in a study of T cell responses to AZD1222 COVID-19 vaccine. Overall study findings and caveats: Reports say nearly half of spike-specific TCRs go after unmutated variant regions. The span of vaccine-associated CD4 TCRs extended across spike, with dominance at 160-218 and 743-854. Donors, mostly white British, included more females; clonal diversity was possibly underestimated. Rises in breadth and depth of Spike-specific TCRs came after two AZD1222 doses.

Sequencing was performed with immunoSEQ multiplex PCR; in TCRdb, only in-frame clones are kept and a portion is missing. The data show 130,000 or so clones, roughly 91% seen once. There are 11 residues in the CDR3. The trim removed 11 bases at V and 2 bases at J, leaving 2 bases unmatched. Germline V gene data show CDR1 as MGHDK and CDR2 as SYGVNS. This clonotype was obtained from an adult in good health. The sequencing here drew on peripheral blood, taken on day 0 of MenACWY control vaccination. The chain carries TRBV25-1 and TRBJ2-7, with 8 bases lining up with TRBD2. CDR3: CASGGAYEQYF. The CDR3, as DNA: TGTGCCTCCGGGGGGGCCTACGAGCAGTACTTC.